This is a list of T cell receptor beta chains from one sample in a study of neoadjuvant anti-PD-1 for oral cavity cancer. Assay used: immunoSEQ multiplex PCR; TCRdb lists only in-frame clones, some missing. The table shows about 12,000 clones, with around 71% occurring only once. Specimen: PBMCs, collected after nivolumab (anti-PD-1) treatment. These receptors all come from a person between 40 and 85 years old with oral cavity squamous cell carcinoma. CDR3s include the opening cysteine and the closing phenylalanine or tryptophan. The D gene is left open where the match is weak. Clone size is given for some rows only: seen once, a few or many times, or a class if the clone is expanded.

TRBD1,TRBV5-1,TRBJ1-5,.,CASPPRRGATHYRSNQPQHF,TGCGCCAGCCCTCCCCGCAGGGGGGCAACCCACTATAGGAGCAATCAGCCCCAGCATTTT
TRBD1,TRBV5-1,TRBJ2-7,.,CASSSTGTAVLSYEQYF,TGCGCCAGCAGCTCAACCGGGACAGCAGTCCTCTCCTACGAGCAGTACTTC
TRBD1,TRBV19,TRBJ2-2,.,CASSPTGGAEGELFF,TGTGCCAGTAGCCCAACAGGGGGCGCGGAAGGGGAGCTGTTTTTT
.,TRBV21-1,TRBJ2-7,.,CASSTGTGGSHEQYF,TGTGCCAGCAGCACTGGGACAGGCGGATCCCACGAGCAGTACTTC
.,TRBV6-1,TRBJ1-1,.,CASSTRTPGAFF,TGTGCCAGCAGTACCCGGACCCCCGGGGCTTTCTTT
TRBD1,TRBV29-1,TRBJ1-4,.,CSVVLQGDEKLFF,TGCAGCGTTGTGTTGCAGGGGGACGAAAAACTGTTTTTT
TRBD2,TRBV29-1,TRBJ2-1,few,CSVEGLADDYNEQFF,TGCAGCGTTGAAGGGCTAGCGGACGACTACAATGAGCAGTTCTTC
.,TRBV9,TRBJ2-3,.,CASSVAADTQYF,TGTGCCAGCAGCGTAGCTGCAGATACGCAGTATTTT
TRBD1,TRBV5-4,TRBJ1-2,few,CASSSIGQGRGYTF,TGTGCCAGCAGCTCGATTGGACAGGGCCGAGGCTACACCTTC
.,TRBV27,TRBJ2-5,.,CASSSTPPGWRYNQETQYF,TGTGCCAGCAGTTCAACCCCTCCGGGGTGGCGGTACAACCAAGAGACCCAGTACTTC
TRBD1,TRBV9,TRBJ1-1,.,CASSPRQGMNTEAFF,TGTGCCAGCAGCCCCCGACAGGGAATGAACACTGAAGCTTTCTTT
.,TRBV13,TRBJ1-4,.,CASSTTEFNEKLFF,TGTGCCAGCAGCACGACGGAGTTTAATGAAAAACTGTTTTTT
.,TRBV25-1,TRBJ2-7,.,CASSTETYEQYF,TGTGCCAGCAGCACAGAAACCTACGAGCAGTACTTC
.,TRBV6-1,TRBJ2-1,.,CASSEGERNIYNEQFF,TGTGCCAGCAGCGAAGGGGAACGGAATATTTACAATGAGCAGTTCTTC
.,TRBV7-9,TRBJ1-5,.,CASSLAGGGNQPQHF,TGTGCCAGCAGCCTAGCGGGGGGGGGCAATCAGCCCCAGCATTTT
TRBD2,TRBV27,TRBJ2-3,.,CASSFRTSGRATDTQYF,TGTGCCAGCAGTTTCCGGACTAGCGGGAGGGCCACAGATACGCAGTATTTT
.,TRBV21-1,TRBJ1-2,.,CASSKRGSYGYTF,TGTGCCAGCAGTAAAAGAGGAAGCTATGGCTACACCTTC
.,TRBV6-6,TRBJ1-1,.,CASRRADSPEAFF,TGTGCCAGCCGGAGGGCGGATAGCCCTGAAGCTTTCTTT
.,TRBV7-6,TRBJ2-7,.,CASSSPHAREQYF,TGTGCCAGCAGCTCGCCCCATGCTCGGGAGCAGTACTTC
.,TRBV30,TRBJ2-5,.,CAWGGWGETQYF,TGTGCCTGGGGTGGGTGGGGAGAGACCCAGTACTTC
.,TRBV2,TRBJ2-7,.,CASAPSSYEQYF,TGTGCCAGCGCACCTAGCTCCTACGAGCAGTACTTC
.,TRBV4-2,TRBJ1-5,.,CASSLMGQMDQPQHF,TGTGCCAGCAGCTTAATGGGGCAGATGGATCAGCCCCAGCATTTT
.,TRBV7-9,TRBJ2-1,.,CASRGRVVHNEQFF,TGTGCCAGCAGGGGAAGGGTGGTCCACAATGAGCAGTTCTTC
TRBD2,TRBV19,TRBJ2-1,.,CASSILRGTSEKQFF,TGTGCCAGTAGTATTCTTCGCGGGACTAGCGAAAAGCAGTTCTTC
.,TRBV4-1,TRBJ2-1,.,CASSPPGLGSNEQFF,TGCGCCAGCAGCCCCCCCGGACTCGGCTCCAATGAGCAGTTCTTC
TRBD1,TRBV5-1,TRBJ1-5,few,CASSFGQDNQPQHF,TGCGCCAGCAGCTTCGGACAGGACAATCAGCCCCAGCATTTT
.,TRBV7-2,TRBJ2-7,.,CASSSQRWGEQYF,TGTGCCAGCAGCTCTCAACGGTGGGGGGAGCAGTACTTC
.,TRBV10-3,TRBJ1-6,.,CAIRDQRAEASPLHF,TGTGCCATCAGGGACCAGAGGGCCGAGGCTTCACCCCTCCACTTT
.,TRBV15,TRBJ1-2,.,CATSSVGDYGYTF,TGTGCCACCAGCAGTGTGGGAGATTATGGCTACACCTTC
TRBD1,TRBV10-2,TRBJ1-1,.,CASSGAGGNTEAFF,TGCGCCAGCAGTGGGGCAGGGGGGAACACTGAAGCTTTCTTT
.,TRBV5-1,TRBJ2-3,.,CASSLSGASADTQYF,TGCGCCAGCAGCTTGTCGGGGGCTAGCGCAGATACGCAGTATTTT
TRBD1,TRBV4-1,TRBJ2-7,few,CASSQYERDSSYEQYF,TGCGCCAGCAGCCAATATGAACGGGACAGTTCCTACGAGCAGTACTTC
.,TRBV7-3,TRBJ2-2,.,CASSPGPDNTGELFF,TGTGCCAGCAGCCCAGGGCCAGACAACACCGGGGAGCTGTTTTTT
TRBD1,TRBV6-5,TRBJ1-5,.,CASSYDRAVQPQHF,TGTGCCAGCAGTTACGACAGGGCGGTACAGCCCCAGCATTTT
.,TRBV5-1,TRBJ1-1,few,CASSLGGTNTEAFF,TGCGCCAGCAGCTTGGGAGGTACGAACACTGAAGCTTTCTTT
.,TRBV2,TRBJ2-1,.,CASSERLRQFF,TGTGCCAGCAGCGAGAGACTTCGGCAGTTCTTC
TRBD1,TRBV7-9,TRBJ2-3,.,CASSQGQGKDTQYF,TGTGCCAGCAGCCAGGGACAGGGAAAAGATACGCAGTATTTT